Listed here are 12 T cell receptor beta chains from one sample, sequenced in a study of CD4+ T cells in melanoma. Here immunoSEQ multiplex PCR was the method, and the copy in TCRdb shows in-frame clones only, minus some. The table lists under 11,000 clones, 50% to 75% of them singletons. The sample comprised cells from a culture (not recorded whether cultured in vitro). Receptors originate from a human donor with melanoma.

The chain is built from TRBV18 and TRBJ1-4; 7 nucleotides align to TRBD1. The V gene end was trimmed by 5 bases and the J gene end by 0 bases; junction bases not matched to a gene: 12. The CDR3 spans 18 residues. The germline V gene has CDR1 KGHSH and CDR2 LQKENI. CDR3 DNA sequence: TGTGCCAGCTCATCGGGGACAGCATACCTTGCAACTAATGAAAAACTGTTTTTT. This gives the protein CASSSGTAYLATNEKLFF.

The chain uses TRBV30 and TRBJ1-5, with D unclear. The V gene's germline CDR1 is GTSNPN and CDR2 SVGIG (reference sequence). CDR3 size: 13 residues. Trimming removed 1 base from V and 5 bases from J, with 9 bases in between. The CDR3: CAWSAGLDQPQHF. CDR3 nucleotide sequence: TGTGCCTGGAGTGCTGGGTTGGATCAGCCCCAGCATTTT.

This sequence joins TRBV6-5 and TRBJ2-2; D is perhaps TRBD2 (6 bases). Trimming took off 2 bases at V and 3 bases at J, with 13 bases between the two ends. The CDR3 consists of 16 residues. Germline V gives CDR1 MNHEY, CDR2 SVGAGI. The CDR3 region is CASSYRPSGDTGELFF. CDR3 in DNA: TGTGCCAGCAGTTACAGGCCCTCGGGGGACACCGGGGAGCTGTTTTTT.

This clone was counted between two and nine times. This sequence joins TRBV7-6 and TRBJ2-2, with D unresolved. Trimming left V 4 bases short and J 0 bases short, with 15 bases between. This CDR3 has 17 residues. Germline-derived CDR1 and CDR2 are SGHVS and FNYEAQ. For the CDR3, the DNA is TGTGCCAGCAGCTCCCGCTTGGACGGAACGAACACCGGGGAGCTGTTTTTT. Its protein product is CASSSRLDGTNTGELFF. Variable domain in full (rest from reference TRBV7-6 and TRBJ2-2): GAGVSQSPRYKVTKRGQDVALRCDPISGHVSLYWYRQALGQGPEFLTYFNYEAQQDKSGLPNDRFSAERPEGSISTLTIQRTEQRDSAMYRCASSSRLDGTNTGELFFGEGSRLTVL.

The V and J genes are TRBV9 and TRBJ2-6, with D possibly matching TRBD1 (6 bases). Germline V gene data show CDR1 as SGDLS and CDR2 as YYNGEE. The CDR3 contains 18 residues. Trimming pared 0 bases from V and 0 bases from J, leaving 13 bases between. CDR3 nucleotide sequence: TGTGCCAGCAGCGTAGCCGGGGACACTTACTCTGGGGCCAACGTCCTGACTTTC. Protein product: CASSVAGDTYSGANVLTF.

This clone appeared once. The CDR3 DNA is TGTGCCACCAGCAGGGGCGGACTAAACTATGGCTACACCTTC. Translation gives CATSRGGLNYGYTF. The J gene is TRBJ1-2, the V gene TRBV15, with D uncertain. The V gene's germline CDR1 is LNHNV and CDR2 YYDKDF (reference sequence). There are 14 residues in the CDR3. Trimming took 3 bases from V and 2 from J, leaving 10 bases between them.

In its sample, this clone was seen a few times. The chain is built from TRBV2 and TRBJ2-3; no definite D call. Trimming left V 2 bases short and J 4 bases short, with 10 bases between. The CDR3 has 14 residues. CDR1 is SNHLY and CDR2 is FYNNEI in the germline V gene. CDR3 DNA sequence: TGTGCCAGCAGTGAAAGGCTAGTTGCAGATACGCAGTATTTT. Protein product: CASSERLVADTQYF.

The chain uses TRBV15 and TRBJ1-2; D not resolved. The V and J ends lost 0 bases and 3 bases respectively, with 17 bases between them. The CDR3 covers 17 residues. CDR1 LNHNV and CDR2 YYDKDF come from the germline V gene (reference sequence). This CDR3 is CATSRDRRAAVDYGYTF. In DNA form, the CDR3 reads TGTGCCACCAGCAGAGATCGGCGTGCAGCCGTAGACTATGGCTACACCTTC. The complete variable domain, with remaining parts taken from reference TRBV15 and TRBJ1-2, reads DAMVIQNPRYQVTQFGKPVTLSCSQTLNHNVMYWYQQKSSQAPKLLFHYYDKDFNNEADTPDNFQSRRPNTSFCFLDIRSPGLGDTAMYLCATSRDRRAAVDYGYTFGSGTRLTVV.

The CDR3 protein is CASSLLDSGNTIYF. In DNA form, the CDR3 reads TGTGCCAGCAGCTTACTGGACAGTGGAAACACCATATATTTT. The V call is TRBV7-9, the J call TRBJ1-3, with a tentative D call TRBD1 (6 bases). The CDR3 contains 14 residues. V dropped 2 bases and J dropped 3 bases, with 8 bases sitting between them. CDR1 and CDR2 from the germline V gene are SEHNR and FQNEAQ (reference sequence).

This clone was observed a handful of times. In DNA, the CDR3 is TGTGCCAGCAGCTTCTACTATGGCTACACCTTC. Its translation: CASSFYYGYTF. The chain couples TRBV7-2 to TRBJ1-2; D remains unclear. The CDR3 has 11 residues. V was clipped by 3 bases and J by 3 bases, with 2 bases between them. Germline V gives CDR1 SGHTA, CDR2 FQGNSA.

The chain uses TRBV9 and TRBJ2-1; TRBD2 matches at 7 bases. With 0 bases clipped from V and 3 bases from J, the junction kept 3 bases outside the gene matches. The CDR3 contains 15 residues. Per the germline V gene, CDR1 is SGDLS and CDR2 is YYNGEE. In DNA, the CDR3 is TGTGCCAGCAGCGTAGACGGCGGGGGCTACAATGAGCAGTTCTTC. It codes for CASSVDGGGYNEQFF.

Only a few counts were recorded for this clone. The chain employs TRBV4-2 and TRBJ1-3; D gene ambiguous. The germline V and J ends were trimmed by 6 bases and 0 bases, with 12 bases remaining between them. Per germline, CDR1 LGHNA and CDR2 YNFKEQ. The CDR3 is made up of 15 amino acids. As DNA, the CDR3 is TGTGCCAGCAGTCGCGAGCCTTTCTCTGGAAACACCATATATTTT. It yields the protein CASSREPFSGNTIYF.